This entry lists 2 T cell receptor beta chains sequenced from one sample in a study of blood T cell repertoires in COVID-19. Clones were sequenced by immunoSEQ multiplex PCR, and TCRdb holds only the in-frame ones, with some missing. The table lists over 400,000 clones, about 85% of them singletons. Specimen: PBMCs or T cells enriched from blood (not recorded which). Every receptor here comes from a woman aged 60 to 75 who had recovered from COVID-19.

The chain carries TRBV30 and TRBJ2-3; 11 bases map to TRBD2. Germline CDR1 reads GTSNPN; CDR2 reads SVGIG (reference sequence). The CDR3 consists of 14 residues. V was clipped by 5 bases and J by 4 bases; unmatched bases: 5. CDR3 loop: CAWRLAGSADTQYF. The CDR3 coding sequence is TGTGCCTGGCGACTAGCGGGGAGCGCAGATACGCAGTATTTT.

This chain links TRBV5-8 with TRBJ1-1; a possible D gene is TRBD1 (6 bases). Trimming stripped 1 base from V and 5 bases from J, with 9 bases between. The germline V gene has CDR1 SGHTS and CDR2 YDEGEE. This CDR3 is 13 amino acids long. CDR3 in DNA: TGTGCCAGCAGCTTGAACAGGGAGACTGAAGCTTTCTTT. Translated: CASSLNRETEAFF.